This T cell receptor (beta chain) was captured in a study of blood T cell repertoires in COVID-19. In the study overall: Samples taken during acute and convalescent COVID-19 were collected in the United States, Italy and Spain. PBMCs, B-cell-depleted T cells, or T cells were the source of the cDNA or gDNA that made up the material.

The protocol was immunoSEQ multiplex PCR, while the TCRdb copy is restricted to in-frame clones and leaves out a portion. Counted here are under 350,000 clones, roughly 87% occurring once; the ten biggest clones make up about an eighth. This clone was seen only a few times. Unmatched junction bases numbered 7, after V lost 5 bases and J lost 9 bases. The CDR3 sequence is 15 residues long. The germline V gene has CDR1 MDHEN and CDR2 SYDVKM. This clonotype was obtained from a human donor in a cohort sampled during active COVID-19. The genes are TRBV28 and TRBJ1-6, with 10 bases identical to TRBD1. Sample: peripheral blood. The CDR3: CASSPGQGIGSPLHF. CDR3 DNA: TGTGCCAGCAGTCCGGGACAGGGGATCGGTTCACCCCTCCACTTT.